This TCR beta chain was obtained from a study of blood T cell repertoires in COVID-19. The CDR3 contains 19 residues. Germline lookup yields CDR1 KGHDR and CDR2 SFDVKD. V lost 1 base, J lost 7 bases, and 11 bases stayed unmatched. Produced via immunoSEQ multiplex PCR; TCRdb's table is partial and in-frame only. The table has about 74,000 clones, 70% to 80% seen once. This sequence joins TRBV24-1 and TRBJ2-1, with TRBD2 matching over 14 bases. The TCR sequence derives from a man between 65 and 79 years old with acute or convalescent COVID-19. The sequenced sample was peripheral blood. CDR3 DNA: TGTGCCACCAGTGATTTCCGACTAGCGGGAGGGCAAGTAGGAAATGAGCAGTTCTTC. It encodes CATSDFRLAGGQVGNEQFF.